This TCR beta chain was captured by sequencing in a study of blood T cells in healthy people across ages. The wider study: About one barcoded TCR beta cDNA was captured per two T cells.

Using a J-beta primer mix together with a sample-barcoded 5' primer, a second PCR was run for about 7 to 12 cycles. Every cDNA molecule bore a tag from a template-switch adaptor containing 12 random nucleotides. TCRdb re-derived calls from the 5' RACE reads in MiXCR, one entry per CDR3 protein. The sample holds 1.5 million to 2 million distinct CDR3 sequences; around half are singletons and the top ten take more than 2%. The CDR3 contains 16 residues. Germline CDR1 reads MNHEY; CDR2 reads SVGAGI. The ends lost 5 bases at V and 2 bases at J; junction bases unmatched: 10. The V and J genes are TRBV6-5 and TRBJ1-1; the match to TRBD1 covers 8 bases. The sequence derives from a woman aged 35 to 49 in good health. The sequenced material came from blood. The CDR3 loop is CASSPSETGVNTEAFF. The CDR3 DNA follows: TGTGCCAGCAGTCCCTCAGAGACAGGGGTTAACACTGAAGCTTTCTTT.